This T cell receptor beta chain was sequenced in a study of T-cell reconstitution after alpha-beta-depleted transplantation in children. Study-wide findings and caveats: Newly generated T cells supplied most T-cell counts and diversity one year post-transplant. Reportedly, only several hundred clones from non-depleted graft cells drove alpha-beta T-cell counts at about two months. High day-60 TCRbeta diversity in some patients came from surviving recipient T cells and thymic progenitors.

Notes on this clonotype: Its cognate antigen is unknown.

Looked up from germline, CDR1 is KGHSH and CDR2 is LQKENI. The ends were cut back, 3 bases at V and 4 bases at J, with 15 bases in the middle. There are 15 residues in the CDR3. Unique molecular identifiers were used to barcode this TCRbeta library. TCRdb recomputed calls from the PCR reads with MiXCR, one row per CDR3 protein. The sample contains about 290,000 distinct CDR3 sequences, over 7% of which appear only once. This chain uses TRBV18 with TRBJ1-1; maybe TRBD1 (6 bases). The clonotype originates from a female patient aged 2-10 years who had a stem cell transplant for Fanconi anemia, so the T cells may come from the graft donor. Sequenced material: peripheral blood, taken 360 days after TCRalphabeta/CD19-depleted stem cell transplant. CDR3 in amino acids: CASSPRDIRGTEAFF. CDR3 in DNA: TGTGCCAGCTCACCGAGGGACATTCGGGGCACTGAAGCTTTCTTT. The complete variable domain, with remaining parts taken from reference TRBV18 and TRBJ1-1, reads NAGVMQNPRHLVRRRGQEARLRCSPMKGHSHVYWYRQLPEEGLKFMVYLQKENIIDESGMPKERFSAEFPKEGPSILRIQQVVRGDSAAYFCASSPRDIRGTEAFFGQGTRLTVV.